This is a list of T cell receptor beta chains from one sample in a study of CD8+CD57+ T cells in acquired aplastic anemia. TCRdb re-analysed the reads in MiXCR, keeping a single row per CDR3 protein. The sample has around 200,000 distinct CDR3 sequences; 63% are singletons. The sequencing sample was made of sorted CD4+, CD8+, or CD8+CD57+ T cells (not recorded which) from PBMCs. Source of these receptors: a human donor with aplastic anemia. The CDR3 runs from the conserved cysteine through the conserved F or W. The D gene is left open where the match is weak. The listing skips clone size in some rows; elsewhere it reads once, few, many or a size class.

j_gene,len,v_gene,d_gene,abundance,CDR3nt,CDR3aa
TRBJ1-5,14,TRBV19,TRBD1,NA,TGTGCCAGTAGTAGAGACAGGGTCAATCAGCCCCAGCATTTT,CASSRDRVNQPQHF
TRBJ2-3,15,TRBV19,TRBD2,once,TGTGCCAGTAGTATTGCGGGGGGCCCCCGAGATACGCAGTATTTT,CASSIAGGPRDTQYF
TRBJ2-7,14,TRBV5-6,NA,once,TGTGCCAGCAGCTTGGTAGCGGAAGGCTACGAGCAGTACTTC,CASSLVAEGYEQYF
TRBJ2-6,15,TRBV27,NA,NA,TGTGCCAGCAGTTTATCTGCAGGGGGGGCCAACGTCCTGACTTTC,CASSLSAGGANVLTF
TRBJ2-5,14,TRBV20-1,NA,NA,TGCAGTGCTAGTAGTTGGCAGACTCAAGAGACCCAGTACTTC,CSASSWQTQETQYF
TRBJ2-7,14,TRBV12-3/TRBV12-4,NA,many,TGTGCCAGCAGTTTAGGGGACCGAGCCTACGAGCAGTACTTC,CASSLGDRAYEQYF
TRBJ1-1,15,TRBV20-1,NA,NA,TGCAGTGCTAGTACCACGGGAAATACCCTAGGATTGGCTTTCTTT,CSASTTGNTLGLAFF
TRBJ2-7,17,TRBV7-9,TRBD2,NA,TGTGCCAGCAGCCCTCAGTCGACTAGCGGGGTCATGGGCGAGCAGTACTTC,CASSPQSTSGVMGEQYF
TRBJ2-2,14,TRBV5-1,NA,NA,TGCGCCAGCAGCCTCAATCCGGACCGAGGAGAGCTGTTTTTT,CASSLNPDRGELFF
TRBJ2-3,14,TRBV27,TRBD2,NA,TGTGCCAGCAGTTTAAGGCTAGCGGGGGTCACGCAGTATTTT,CASSLRLAGVTQYF
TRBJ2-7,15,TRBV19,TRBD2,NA,TGTGCCAGTAGTACCGCCGGGGGGGCCACGGTTGAGCAGTACTTC,CASSTAGGATVEQYF
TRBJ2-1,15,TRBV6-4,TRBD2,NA,TGTGCCAGCAGTGACCCGGGACTAGCTGTCTATGAGCAGTTCTTC,CASSDPGLAVYEQFF
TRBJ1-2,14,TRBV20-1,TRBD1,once,TGCAGTGCCCCCCGGGACAGGTCGAGCGGTGGCTACACCTTC,CSAPRDRSSGGYTF
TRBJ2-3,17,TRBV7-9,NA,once,TGTGCCAGCAGCCAGGTAGGAGGGACCCTTAGCACAGATACGCAGTATTTT,CASSQVGGTLSTDTQYF
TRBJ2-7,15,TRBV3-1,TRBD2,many,TGTGCCAGCAGCCAAGTGTCTAGCGGTCCCTACGAGCAGTACTTC,CASSQVSSGPYEQYF